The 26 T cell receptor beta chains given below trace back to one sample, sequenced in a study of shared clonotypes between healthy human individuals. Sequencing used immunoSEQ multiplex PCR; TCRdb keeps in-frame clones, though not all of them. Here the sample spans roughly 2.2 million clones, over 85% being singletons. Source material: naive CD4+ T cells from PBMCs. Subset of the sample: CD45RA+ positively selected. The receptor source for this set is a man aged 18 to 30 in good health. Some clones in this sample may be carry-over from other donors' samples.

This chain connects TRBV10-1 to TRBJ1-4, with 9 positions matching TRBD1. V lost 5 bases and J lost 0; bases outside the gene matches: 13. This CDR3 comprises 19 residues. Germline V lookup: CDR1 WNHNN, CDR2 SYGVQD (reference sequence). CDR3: CASSPIPGQGRPTNEKLFF. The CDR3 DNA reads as TGCGCCAGCAGTCCAATTCCGGGACAGGGACGTCCAACTAATGAAAAACTGTTTTTT.

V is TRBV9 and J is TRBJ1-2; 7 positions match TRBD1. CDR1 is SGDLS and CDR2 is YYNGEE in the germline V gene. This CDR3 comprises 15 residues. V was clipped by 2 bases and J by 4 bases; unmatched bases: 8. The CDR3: CASSVRQGAVYGYTF. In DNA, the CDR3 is TGTGCCAGCAGCGTTCGACAGGGAGCTGTCTATGGCTACACCTTC.

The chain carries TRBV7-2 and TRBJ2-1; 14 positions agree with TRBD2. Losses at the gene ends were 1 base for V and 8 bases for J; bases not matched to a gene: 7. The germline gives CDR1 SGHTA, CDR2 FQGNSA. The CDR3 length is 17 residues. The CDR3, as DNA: TGTGCCAGCAGCTTAGTACCTGGGACTAGCGGGAGCTATGAGCAGTTCTTC. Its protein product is CASSLVPGTSGSYEQFF.

The CDR3 loop reads CASSLTRLADRYNEQFF. CDR3 in DNA: TGTGCCAGCAGCTTAACAAGACTAGCGGACAGATACAATGAGCAGTTCTTC. The V call is TRBV7-3, the J call TRBJ2-1, with TRBD2 matching 9 bases. The CDR3 has 17 residues. The germline gives CDR1 SGHTA, CDR2 FQGTGA. Unmatched junction bases numbered 7, after V lost 0 bases and J lost 4 bases. The full variable domain, with the rest looked up from reference TRBV7-3 and TRBJ2-1, is GAGVSQTPSNKVTEKGKYVELRCDPISGHTALYWYRQSLGQGPEFLIYFQGTGAADDSGLPNDRFFAVRPEGSVSTLKIQRTERGDSAVYLCASSLTRLADRYNEQFFGPGTRLTVL.

Written as DNA, the CDR3 is TGCGCCAGCAGCCTTGCAGGGCTAGCGGGAGCGGATGAGCAGTTCTTC. It yields the protein CASSLAGLAGADEQFF. The chain combines TRBV5-1 with TRBJ2-1; the match to TRBD2 covers 10 bases. The trim removed 4 bases at V and 8 bases at J, leaving 12 bases unmatched. Per the germline V gene, CDR1 is SGHRS and CDR2 is YFSETQ. CDR3 length: 16 amino acids.

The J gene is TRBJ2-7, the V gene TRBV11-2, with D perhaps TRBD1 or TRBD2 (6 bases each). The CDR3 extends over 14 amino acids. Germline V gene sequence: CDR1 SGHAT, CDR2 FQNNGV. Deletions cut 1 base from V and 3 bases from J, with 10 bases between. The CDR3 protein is CASSLGGARYEQYF. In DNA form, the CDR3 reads TGTGCCAGCAGCTTAGGGGGGGCGCGCTACGAGCAGTACTTC.

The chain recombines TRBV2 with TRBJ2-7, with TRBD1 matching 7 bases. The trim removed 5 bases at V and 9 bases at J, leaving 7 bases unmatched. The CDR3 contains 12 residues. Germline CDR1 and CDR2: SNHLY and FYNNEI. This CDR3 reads CASSRQGPGQYF. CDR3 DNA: TGTGCCAGCAGTCGACAGGGACCGGGGCAGTACTTC. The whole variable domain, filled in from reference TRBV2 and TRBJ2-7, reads EPEVTQTPSHQVTQMGQEVILRCVPISNHLYFYWYRQILGQKVEFLVSFYNNEISEKSEIFDDQFSVERPDGSNFTLKIRSTKLEDSAMYFCASSRQGPGQYFGPGTRLTVT.

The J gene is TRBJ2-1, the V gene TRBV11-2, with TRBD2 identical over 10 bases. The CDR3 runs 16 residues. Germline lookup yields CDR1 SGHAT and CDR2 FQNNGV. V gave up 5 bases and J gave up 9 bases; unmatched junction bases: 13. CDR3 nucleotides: TGTGCCAGCAGCATCCTGGACTTAGCGGGAGGCCGTGAGCAGTTCTTC. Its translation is CASSILDLAGGREQFF.

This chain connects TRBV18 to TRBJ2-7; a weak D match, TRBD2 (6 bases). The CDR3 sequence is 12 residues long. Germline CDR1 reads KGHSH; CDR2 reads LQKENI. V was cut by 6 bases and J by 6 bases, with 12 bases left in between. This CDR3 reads CASSLTSPEQYF. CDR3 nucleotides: TGTGCCAGCTCGCTCACTAGCCCCGAGCAGTACTTC.

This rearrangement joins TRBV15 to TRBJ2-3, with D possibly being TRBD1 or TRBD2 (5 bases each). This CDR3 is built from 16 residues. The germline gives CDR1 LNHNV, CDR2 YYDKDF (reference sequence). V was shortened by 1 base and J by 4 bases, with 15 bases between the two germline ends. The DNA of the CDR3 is TGTGCCACCAGCAGAGCCCCCCCCCGGGGCGCAGATACGCAGTATTTT. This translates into CATSRAPPRGADTQYF.

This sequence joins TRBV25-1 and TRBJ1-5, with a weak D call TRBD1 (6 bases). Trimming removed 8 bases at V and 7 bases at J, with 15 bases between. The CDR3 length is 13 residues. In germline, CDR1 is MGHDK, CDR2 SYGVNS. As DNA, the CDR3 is TGTGCCAGCCAATCAGGGGCTGCCCAGCCCCAGCATTTT. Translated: CASQSGAAQPQHF.

The CDR3 sequence: CASSPLTGNTEAFF. CDR3 nucleotides: TGTGCCAGCAGCCCCCTGACAGGAAACACTGAAGCTTTCTTT. The chain recombines TRBV9 with TRBJ1-1; TRBD1 might be the D (6 bases). Trimming pared 4 bases from V and 2 bases from J, leaving 12 bases between. Germline V CDR1 and CDR2: SGDLS, YYNGEE. This CDR3 is built from 14 residues. The full variable domain, with the rest looked up from reference TRBV9 and TRBJ1-1, is DSGVTQTPKHLITATGQRVTLRCSPRSGDLSVYWYQQSLDQGLQFLIQYYNGEERAKGNILERFSAQQFPDLHSELNLSSLELGDSALYFCASSPLTGNTEAFFGQGTRLTVV.

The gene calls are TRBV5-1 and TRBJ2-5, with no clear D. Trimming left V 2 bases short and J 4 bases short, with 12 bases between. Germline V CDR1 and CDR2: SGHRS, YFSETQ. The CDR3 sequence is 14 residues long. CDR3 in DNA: TGCGCCAGCAGCTTCTTTGATAGGCGAGAGACCCAGTACTTC. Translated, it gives CASSFFDRRETQYF.

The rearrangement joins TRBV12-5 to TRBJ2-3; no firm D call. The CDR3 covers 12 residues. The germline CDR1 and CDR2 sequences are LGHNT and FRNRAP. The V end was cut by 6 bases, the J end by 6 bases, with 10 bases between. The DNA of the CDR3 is TGTGCTAGTGGACTGGACCTGGATACGCAGTATTTT. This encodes CASGLDLDTQYF.

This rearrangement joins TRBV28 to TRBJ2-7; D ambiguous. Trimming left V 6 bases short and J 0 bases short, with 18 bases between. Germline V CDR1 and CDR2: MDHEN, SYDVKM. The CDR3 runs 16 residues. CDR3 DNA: TGTGCCAGCAGCTCCCCCGGGTCAGCACTCTCCTACGAGCAGTACTTC. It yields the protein CASSSPGSALSYEQYF.

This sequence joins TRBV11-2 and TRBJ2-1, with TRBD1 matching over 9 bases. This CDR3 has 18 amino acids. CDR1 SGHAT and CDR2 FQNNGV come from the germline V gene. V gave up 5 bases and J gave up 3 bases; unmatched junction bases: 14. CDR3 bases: TGTGCCAGCAGCGAAGATCTTCCACGGACAGGGGTCTACAATGAGCAGTTCTTC. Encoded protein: CASSEDLPRTGVYNEQFF.

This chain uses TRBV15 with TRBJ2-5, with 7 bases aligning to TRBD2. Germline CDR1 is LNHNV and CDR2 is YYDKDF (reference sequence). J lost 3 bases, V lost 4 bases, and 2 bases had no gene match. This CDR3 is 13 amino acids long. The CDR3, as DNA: TGTGCCACCAGCAAGGCGGGAGAAGAGACCCAGTACTTC. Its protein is CATSKAGEETQYF.

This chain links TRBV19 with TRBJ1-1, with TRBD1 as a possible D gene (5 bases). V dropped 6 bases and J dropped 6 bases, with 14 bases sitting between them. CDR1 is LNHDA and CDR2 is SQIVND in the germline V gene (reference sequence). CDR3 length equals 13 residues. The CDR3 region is CASRVTGTAEAFF. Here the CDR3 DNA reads TGTGCCAGTAGGGTCACAGGAACCGCTGAAGCTTTCTTT.

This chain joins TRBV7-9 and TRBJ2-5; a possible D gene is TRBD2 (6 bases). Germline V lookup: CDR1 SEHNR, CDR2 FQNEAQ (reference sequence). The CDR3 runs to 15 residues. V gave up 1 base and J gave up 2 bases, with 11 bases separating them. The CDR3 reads CASSLGTGLQETQYF. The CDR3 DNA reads TGTGCCAGCAGCTTAGGTACAGGACTACAAGAGACCCAGTACTTC. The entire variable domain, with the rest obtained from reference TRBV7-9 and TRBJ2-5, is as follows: DTGVSQNPRHKITKRGQNVTFRCDPISEHNRLYWYRQTLGQGPEFLTYFQNEAQLEKSRLLSDRFSAERPKGSFSTLEIQRTEQGDSAMYLCASSLGTGLQETQYFGPGTRLLVL.

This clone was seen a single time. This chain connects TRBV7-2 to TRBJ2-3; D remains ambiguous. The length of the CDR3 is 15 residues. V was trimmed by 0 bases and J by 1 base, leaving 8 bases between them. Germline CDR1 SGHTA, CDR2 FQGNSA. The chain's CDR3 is CASSLALPRTDTQYF. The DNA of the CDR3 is TGTGCCAGCAGCTTAGCTCTACCCCGCACAGATACGCAGTATTTT. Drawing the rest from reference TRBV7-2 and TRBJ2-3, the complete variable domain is GAGVSQSPSNKVTEKGKDVELRCDPISGHTALYWYRQSLGQGLEFLIYFQGNSAPDKSGLPSDRFSAERTGGSVSTLTIQRTQQEDSAVYLCASSLALPRTDTQYFGPGTRLTVL.

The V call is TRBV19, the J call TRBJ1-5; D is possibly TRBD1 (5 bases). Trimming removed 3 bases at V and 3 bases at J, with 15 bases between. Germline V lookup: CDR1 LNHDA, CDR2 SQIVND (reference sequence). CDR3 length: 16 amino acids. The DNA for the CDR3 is TGTGCCAGTAGTATCCGGGACGGTGCGCTCAATCAGCCCCAGCATTTT. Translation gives CASSIRDGALNQPQHF.

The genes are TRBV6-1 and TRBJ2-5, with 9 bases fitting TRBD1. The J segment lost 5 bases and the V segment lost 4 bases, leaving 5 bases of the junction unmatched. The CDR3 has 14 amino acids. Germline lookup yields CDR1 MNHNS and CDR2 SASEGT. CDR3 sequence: CASSADRGGETQYF. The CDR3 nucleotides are TGTGCCAGCAGTGCGGACAGGGGAGGGGAGACCCAGTACTTC.

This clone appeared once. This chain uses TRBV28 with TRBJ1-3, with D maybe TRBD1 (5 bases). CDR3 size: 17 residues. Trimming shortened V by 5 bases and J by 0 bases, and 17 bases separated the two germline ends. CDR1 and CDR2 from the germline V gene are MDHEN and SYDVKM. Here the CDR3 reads CASSQLRGRSSGNTIYF. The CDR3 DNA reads TGTGCCAGCAGTCAACTAAGGGGACGAAGCTCTGGAAACACCATATATTTT.

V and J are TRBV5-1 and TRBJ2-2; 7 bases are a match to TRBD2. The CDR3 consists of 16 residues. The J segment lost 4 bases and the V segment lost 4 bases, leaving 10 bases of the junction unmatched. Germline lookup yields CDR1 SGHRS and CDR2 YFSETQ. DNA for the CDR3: TGCGCCAGCAGCAACCCTTCGGGGGGACGCACCGGGGAGCTGTTTTTT. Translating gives CASSNPSGGRTGELFF.

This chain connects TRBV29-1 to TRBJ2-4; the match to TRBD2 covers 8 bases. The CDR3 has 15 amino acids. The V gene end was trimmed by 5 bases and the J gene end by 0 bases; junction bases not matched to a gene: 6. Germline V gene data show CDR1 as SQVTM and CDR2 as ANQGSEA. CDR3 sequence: CSVKSGSGAKNIQYF. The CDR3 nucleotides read TGCAGCGTTAAAAGCGGGAGCGGAGCCAAAAACATTCAGTACTTC. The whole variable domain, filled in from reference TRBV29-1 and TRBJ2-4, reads SAVISQKPSRDICQRGTSLTIQCQVDSQVTMMFWYRQQPGQSLTLIATANQGSEATYESGFVIDKFPISRPNLTFSTLTVSNMSPEDSSIYLCSVKSGSGAKNIQYFGAGTRLSVL.

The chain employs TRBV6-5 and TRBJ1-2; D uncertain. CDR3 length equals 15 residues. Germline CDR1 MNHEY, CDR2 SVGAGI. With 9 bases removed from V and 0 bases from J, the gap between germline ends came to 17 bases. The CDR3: CARGPPGGSNYGYTF. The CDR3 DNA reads TGTGCCAGGGGCCCCCCGGGTGGGTCTAACTATGGCTACACCTTC.